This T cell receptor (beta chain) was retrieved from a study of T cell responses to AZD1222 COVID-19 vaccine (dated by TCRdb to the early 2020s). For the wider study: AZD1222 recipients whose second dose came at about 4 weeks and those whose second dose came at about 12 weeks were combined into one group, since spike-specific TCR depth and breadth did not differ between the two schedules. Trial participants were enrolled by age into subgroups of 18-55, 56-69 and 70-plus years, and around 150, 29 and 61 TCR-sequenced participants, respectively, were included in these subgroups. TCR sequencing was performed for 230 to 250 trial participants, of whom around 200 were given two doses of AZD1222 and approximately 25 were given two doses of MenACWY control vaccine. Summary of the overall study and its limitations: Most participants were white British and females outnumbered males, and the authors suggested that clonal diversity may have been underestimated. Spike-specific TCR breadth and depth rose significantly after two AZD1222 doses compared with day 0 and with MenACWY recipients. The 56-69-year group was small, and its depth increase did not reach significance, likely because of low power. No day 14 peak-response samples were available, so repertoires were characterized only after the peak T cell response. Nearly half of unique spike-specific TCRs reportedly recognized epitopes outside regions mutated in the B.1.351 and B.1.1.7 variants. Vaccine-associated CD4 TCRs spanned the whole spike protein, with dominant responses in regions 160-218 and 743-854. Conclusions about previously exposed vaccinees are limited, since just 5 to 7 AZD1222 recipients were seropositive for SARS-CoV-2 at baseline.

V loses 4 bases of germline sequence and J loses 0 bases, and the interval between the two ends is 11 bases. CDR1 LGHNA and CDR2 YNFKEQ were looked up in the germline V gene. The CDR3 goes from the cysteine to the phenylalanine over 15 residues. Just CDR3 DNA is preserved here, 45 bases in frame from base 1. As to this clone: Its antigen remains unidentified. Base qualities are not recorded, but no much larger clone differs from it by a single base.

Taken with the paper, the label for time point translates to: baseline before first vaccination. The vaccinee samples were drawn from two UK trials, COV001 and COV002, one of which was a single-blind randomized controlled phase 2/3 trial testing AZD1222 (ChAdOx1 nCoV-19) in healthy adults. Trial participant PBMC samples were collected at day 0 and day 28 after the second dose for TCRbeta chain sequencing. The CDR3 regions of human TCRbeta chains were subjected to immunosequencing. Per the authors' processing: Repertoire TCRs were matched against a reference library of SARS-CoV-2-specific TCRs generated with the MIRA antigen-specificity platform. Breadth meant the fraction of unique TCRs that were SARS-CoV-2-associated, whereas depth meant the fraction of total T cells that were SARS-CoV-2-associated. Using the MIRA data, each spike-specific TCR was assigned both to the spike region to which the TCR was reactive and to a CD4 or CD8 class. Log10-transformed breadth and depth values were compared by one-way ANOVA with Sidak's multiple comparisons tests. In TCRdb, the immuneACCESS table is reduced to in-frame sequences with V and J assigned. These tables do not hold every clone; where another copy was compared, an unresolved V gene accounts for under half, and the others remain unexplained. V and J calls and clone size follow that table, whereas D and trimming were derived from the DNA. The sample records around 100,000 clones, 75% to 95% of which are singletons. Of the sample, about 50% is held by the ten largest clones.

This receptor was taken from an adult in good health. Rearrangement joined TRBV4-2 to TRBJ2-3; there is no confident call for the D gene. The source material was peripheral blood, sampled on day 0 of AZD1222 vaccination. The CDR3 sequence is CASSPSGSSTDTQYF. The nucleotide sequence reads TGTGCCAGCAGCCCGTCCGGTTCTAGCACAGATACGCAGTATTTT.